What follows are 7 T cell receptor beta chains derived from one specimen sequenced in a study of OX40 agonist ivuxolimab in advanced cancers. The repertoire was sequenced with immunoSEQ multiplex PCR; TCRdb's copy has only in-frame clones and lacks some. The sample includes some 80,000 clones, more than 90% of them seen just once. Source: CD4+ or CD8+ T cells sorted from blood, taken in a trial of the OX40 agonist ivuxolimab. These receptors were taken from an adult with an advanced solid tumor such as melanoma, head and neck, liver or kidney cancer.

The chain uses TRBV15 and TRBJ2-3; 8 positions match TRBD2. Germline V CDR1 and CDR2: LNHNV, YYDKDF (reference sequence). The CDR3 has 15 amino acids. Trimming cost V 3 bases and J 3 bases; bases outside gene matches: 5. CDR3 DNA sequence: TGTGCCACCAGCAGTGGGACTAGTATGACAGATACGCAGTATTTT. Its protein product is CATSSGTSMTDTQYF. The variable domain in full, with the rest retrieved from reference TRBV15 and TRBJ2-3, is DAMVIQNPRYQVTQFGKPVTLSCSQTLNHNVMYWYQQKSSQAPKLLFHYYDKDFNNEADTPDNFQSRRPNTSFCFLDIRSPGLGDTAMYLCATSSGTSMTDTQYFGPGTRLTVL.

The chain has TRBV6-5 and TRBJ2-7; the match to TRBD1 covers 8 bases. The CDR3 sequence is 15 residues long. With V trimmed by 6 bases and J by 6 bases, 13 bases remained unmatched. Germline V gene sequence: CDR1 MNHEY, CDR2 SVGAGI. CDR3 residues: CASRQIGTGRPEQYF. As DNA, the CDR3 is TGTGCCAGCAGACAGATCGGGACAGGAAGACCCGAGCAGTACTTC.

CDR3: CASSVGGRGSYEQYF. The CDR3, as DNA: TGTGCCAGCAGCGTAGGCGGGAGAGGAAGTTACGAGCAGTACTTC. The V gene is TRBV9, the J gene TRBJ2-7; 7 bases map to TRBD2. This CDR3 is 15 amino acids long. The V and J ends lost 0 bases and 4 bases, in that order; junction bases with no gene match: 7. Germline CDR1 SGDLS, CDR2 YYNGEE.

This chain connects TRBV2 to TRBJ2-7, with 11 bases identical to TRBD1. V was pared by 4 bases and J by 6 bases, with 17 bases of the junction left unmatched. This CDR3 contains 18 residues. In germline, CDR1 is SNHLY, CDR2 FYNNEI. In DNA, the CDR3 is TGTGCCAGCAGTGGGATAGGACAGGGGGCGATTTATCCCCGCGAGCAGTACTTC. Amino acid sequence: CASSGIGQGAIYPREQYF.

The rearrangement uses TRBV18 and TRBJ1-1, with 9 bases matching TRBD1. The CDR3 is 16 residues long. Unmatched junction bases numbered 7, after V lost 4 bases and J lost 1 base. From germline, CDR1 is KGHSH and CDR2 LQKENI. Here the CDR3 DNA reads TGTGCCAGCTCACAGACCGGGACAGGGACGAACACTGAAGCTTTCTTT. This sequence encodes CASSQTGTGTNTEAFF.

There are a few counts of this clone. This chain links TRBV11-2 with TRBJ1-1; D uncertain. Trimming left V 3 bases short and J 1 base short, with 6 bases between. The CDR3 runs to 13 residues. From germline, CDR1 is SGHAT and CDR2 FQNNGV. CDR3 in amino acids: CASSFTENTEAFF. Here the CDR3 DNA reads TGTGCCAGCAGCTTTACTGAGAACACTGAAGCTTTCTTT.

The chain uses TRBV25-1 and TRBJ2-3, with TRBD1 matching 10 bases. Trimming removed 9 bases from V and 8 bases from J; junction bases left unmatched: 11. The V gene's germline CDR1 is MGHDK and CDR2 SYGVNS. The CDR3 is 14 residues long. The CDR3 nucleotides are TGTGCCAGTACCGGGACAGGGGTATACGGTACGCAGTATTTT. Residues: CASTGTGVYGTQYF.